Listed below are T cell receptor beta chains from one sample, sequenced in a study of T cell responses to AZD1222 COVID-19 vaccine. Sequencing used immunoSEQ multiplex PCR; TCRdb keeps in-frame clones, though not all of them. The table lists 170,000 or so clones, approximately 90% of them singletons, with roughly 3.1% in the top ten. The material was peripheral blood, obtained on day 0 of AZD1222 vaccination. These TCRs come from an adult in good health. Both conserved end residues are part of each CDR3. The D gene is left open where the match is weak. Clone size is not always given. Where it is, it says once, few, many or a class for expanded clones.

J	size	D	V	CDR3	DNA
TRBJ1-3	.	.	TRBV7-2	CASSLFAGYGNTIYF	TGTGCCAGCAGCCTTTTTGCCGGGTATGGAAACACCATATATTTT
TRBJ2-2	.	TRBD2	TRBV5-6	CASTTYVGSGGQNTGELFF	TGTGCCAGCACCACCTACGTAGGTAGCGGGGGCCAGAACACCGGGGAGCTGTTTTTT
TRBJ2-7	once	TRBD2	TRBV27	CASSSTSGEDSYEQYF	TGTGCCAGCAGTTCGACTAGCGGGGAAGACTCCTACGAGCAGTACTTC
TRBJ2-1	.	TRBD2	TRBV5-3	CARSTPGLAMNEQFF	TGTGCCAGAAGCACCCCGGGACTAGCGATGAATGAGCAGTTCTTC
TRBJ2-1	.	TRBD2	TRBV2	CASMNGGAYNEQFF	TGTGCCAGCATGAACGGGGGGGCCTACAATGAGCAGTTCTTC
TRBJ1-1	.	TRBD1	TRBV19	CATKPQGASGAFF	TGTGCCACTAAACCCCAGGGGGCCAGTGGTGCTTTCTTT
TRBJ1-3	.	.	TRBV9	CASSPGGASGNTIYF	TGTGCCAGCAGCCCTGGAGGGGCCTCTGGAAACACCATATATTTT
TRBJ1-2	once	.	TRBV12-3/TRBV12-4	CASSLAGGYGYTF	TGTGCCAGCAGTTTAGCAGGGGGCTATGGCTACACCTTC
TRBJ1-5	.	.	TRBV2	CASSARANNQPQHF	TGTGCCAGCAGCGCGAGGGCTAACAATCAGCCCCAGCATTTT
TRBJ2-2	.	.	TRBV6-5	CASKRDSNTGELFF	TGTGCCAGCAAGCGAGACTCGAACACCGGGGAGCTGTTTTTT
TRBJ1-2	.	TRBD1	TRBV2	CASSRDSGYGYTF	TGTGCCAGCAGCCGGGACAGTGGCTATGGCTACACCTTC
TRBJ1-2	.	TRBD1	TRBV19	CASSINGQGGSGYTF	TGTGCCAGTAGTATAAACGGACAGGGCGGGTCTGGCTACACCTTC
TRBJ1-5	few	.	TRBV5-1	CASSLGGGVQPQHF	TGCGCCAGCAGCTTGGGCGGGGGCGTCCAGCCCCAGCATTTT
TRBJ1-3	.	.	TRBV6-2/TRBV6-3	CASSQWGGSGSAGNTIYF	TGTGCCAGCAGCCAGTGGGGGGGAAGTGGATCCGCTGGAAACACCATATATTTT
TRBJ2-1	.	TRBD2	TRBV11-2	CASSSRASGGARYNEQFF	TGTGCCAGCAGCTCCCGCGCTAGCGGGGGGGCCAGGTACAATGAGCAGTTCTTC
TRBJ2-7	once	TRBD1	TRBV7-9	CASRMDREGDEQYF	TGTGCCAGCCGAATGGACAGGGAAGGCGACGAGCAGTACTTC
TRBJ1-4	once	.	TRBV2	CASDRGGGEKLFF	TGTGCCAGCGACCGAGGAGGAGGTGAAAAACTGTTTTTT
TRBJ1-1	.	.	TRBV5-1	CASSPDRGTEAFF	TGCGCCAGCAGCCCCGATCGGGGAACTGAAGCTTTCTTT
TRBJ1-3	.	TRBD1	TRBV4-3	CASSLSDRVESGNTIYF	TGCGCCAGCAGCCTATCGGACAGGGTAGAGAGTGGAAACACCATATATTTT
TRBJ1-2	once	.	TRBV5-1	CASSSSGTLGYGYTF	TGCGCCAGCAGCTCCTCCGGGACGCTGGGCTATGGCTACACCTTC